A single sample gave rise to the 23 T cell receptor beta chains below, sequenced in a study of blood T cells in healthy people across ages (dated by TCRdb to 2015 to 2017). Library construction relied on 5' RACE. A second PCR of about 6 to 11 cycles was run with a J-beta primer mix and a sample-barcoded 5' primer. The raw public data were reprocessed by TCRdb itself: fastp quality trimming at Q25, MiXCR clonotype calling, in-frame beta chains only. Every entry covers one CDR3 protein and lists the most common genes and DNA from its rows. The sample table shows roughly 1.9 million distinct CDR3 sequences, and more than 35% are seen once. The top ten clones comprise 23% of the sample. Sequencing input: blood. These receptors were collected from a human donor in good health.

The chain uses TRBV15 and TRBJ2-2; D perhaps matches TRBD1 (5 bases). V was shortened by 6 bases and J by 3 bases, with 8 bases between the two germline ends. From germline, CDR1 is LNHNV and CDR2 YYDKDF (reference sequence). This CDR3 region has 13 residues. CDR3 nucleotide sequence: TGTGCCACCAGGGACACCTACACCGGGGAGCTGTTTTTT. Its protein product is CATRDTYTGELFF.

This clonotype was observed a single time. This chain links TRBV20-1 with TRBJ2-5; 9 bases agree with TRBD2. V lost 6 bases to trimming and J lost 5 bases; unmatched junction nucleotides: 13. This CDR3 contains 15 residues. Germline V gene lookup returns CDR1 DFQATT and CDR2 SNEGSKA (reference sequence). The CDR3 DNA is TGCAGTGCGGAAAGGGGCGGGGGGGGAGGCGAGACCCAGTACTTC. It encodes CSAERGGGGGETQYF.

This clonotype came up a few times. V and J are TRBV4-3 and TRBJ2-1; TRBD2 matches at 8 bases. CDR1 and CDR2 from the germline V gene are LGHNA and YSLEER. The CDR3 totals 17 residues. J gave up 4 bases and V 0 bases, and 8 bases lay outside the gene matches. CDR3: CASSQDPPTSGYNEQFF. The CDR3 nucleotides read TGCGCCAGCAGCCAAGATCCCCCTACTAGCGGATACAATGAGCAGTTCTTC.

This clonotype has just a few counts. This rearrangement joins TRBV9 to TRBJ1-2; D is uncertain. The CDR3 totals 13 residues. Looked up from germline, CDR1 is SGDLS and CDR2 is YYNGEE. Trimming left V 1 base short and J 8 bases short, with 12 bases between. The CDR3 DNA reads TGTGCCAGCAGCGTATATCAGCACTTGGGCTACACCTTC. Translating it yields CASSVYQHLGYTF.

The chain uses TRBV11-2 and TRBJ2-1; tentatively, D is TRBD2 (6 bases). V gave up 3 bases and J gave up 3 bases, with 24 bases separating them. The germline V gene encodes CDR1 SGHAT and CDR2 FQNNGV. The CDR3 contains 19 residues. CDR3 protein: CASSFSLGQGRGYYNEQFF. The CDR3 DNA follows: TGTGCCAGCAGCTTCTCTTTAGGCCAAGGGCGGGGATACTACAATGAGCAGTTCTTC.

This clonotype has only a few counts. The chain carries TRBV5-1 and TRBJ1-2; 9 bases are a match to TRBD1. This CDR3 comprises 16 residues. CDR1 is SGHRS, CDR2 YFSETQ, per germline. V lost 4 bases and J lost 8; bases outside the gene matches: 15. The CDR3 loop reads CASSRDRDLPSLGYTF. Here the CDR3 DNA reads TGCGCCAGCAGCCGGGACAGGGATCTTCCAAGTCTGGGCTACACCTTC.

This clonotype was seen a few times. The rearrangement joins TRBV24-1 to TRBJ2-1; TRBD2 agrees at 9 bases. V was clipped by 3 bases and J by 4 bases; unmatched bases: 6. In germline, CDR1 is KGHDR, CDR2 SFDVKD. The CDR3 is 16 residues long. CDR3 in amino acids: CATSDTGLAVYNEQFF. In nucleotides, the CDR3 is TGTGCCACCAGTGATACGGGACTAGCTGTGTACAATGAGCAGTTCTTC.

This clonotype occurred a few times. This chain uses TRBV4-3 with TRBJ1-1, with D maybe TRBD1 (6 bases). Looked up from germline, CDR1 is LGHNA and CDR2 is YSLEER. CDR3 size: 15 residues. With 4 bases removed from V and 2 bases from J, the gap between germline ends came to 14 bases. The CDR3 protein is CASSRDRLFNTEAFF. The CDR3 DNA is TGCGCCAGCAGCCGAGACAGGTTATTCAACACTGAAGCTTTCTTT.

The gene calls are TRBV2 and TRBJ2-3; 11 bases are a match to TRBD2. J was trimmed by 5 bases and V by 5 bases; bases with no gene match: 3. The CDR3 is 14 residues long. Germline CDR1 SNHLY, CDR2 FYNNEI. CDR3 residues: CASSTSGGIDTQYF. CDR3 sequence (DNA): TGTGCCAGCAGTACTAGCGGGGGTATAGATACGCAGTATTTT.

This clonotype was counted ten times or more. CDR3 coding DNA: TGTGCCAGTCTGGGCAGATTCACAGATACGCAGTATTTT. It translates to CASLGRFTDTQYF. The V gene is TRBV12-3 or TRBV12-4, the J gene TRBJ2-3; D is uncertain. Trimming took off 9 bases at V and 2 bases at J, with 12 bases between the two ends. This CDR3 region has 13 residues.

Comments on this clonotype: A much more abundant neighbour one base away suggests this may be a read error. The chain uses TRBV15 and TRBJ1-1; D is uncertain. Per germline, CDR1 LNHNV and CDR2 YYDKDF (reference sequence). The CDR3 is 13 residues long. V gave up 5 bases and J gave up 1 base, with 8 bases separating them. The CDR3 region has the DNA TGTGCCACCAGCCCATGGGGGAACACTGAAGCTTTCTTT. This codes for CATSPWGNTEAFF.

A remark on this clonotype: One end of the junction does not line up with germline, which may come from a read error. The rearrangement uses TRBV12-3 or TRBV12-4 and TRBJ2-3, with no clear D. This CDR3 has 14 amino acids. CDR3 protein: CASGFRVSTDAQYF. The DNA of the CDR3 is TGTGCCAGCGGTTTCAGAGTGAGCACAGATGCGCAGTATTTT.

This rearrangement joins TRBV10-3 to TRBJ2-3, with 8 bases fitting TRBD2. The germline V gene has CDR1 ENHRY and CDR2 SYGVKD. Trimming took 3 bases from V and 2 from J; bases not matched to a gene: 10. The CDR3 runs 17 residues. The CDR3 loop reads CAISEAQRGLNTDTQYF. The CDR3 DNA reads as TGTGCCATCAGTGAAGCGCAGCGGGGGCTAAACACAGATACGCAGTATTTT.

Points on this clonotype: A junction boundary mismatches the germline segment, possibly from a read error. The chain employs TRBV15 and TRBJ2-2; D not certain. The CDR3 loop spans 13 amino acids. The germline gives CDR1 LNHNV, CDR2 YYDKDF (reference sequence). The CDR3 loop is CATSPDNTGELFF. In DNA, the CDR3 is TGTGCCACCAGCCCGGATAACACTGGGGAGCTGTTTTTT.

The DNA of the CDR3 is TGTGCCATCAGTGAGGGACAGGGGATTGGCTACACCTTC. Encoded protein: CAISEGQGIGYTF. This chain uses TRBV10-3 with TRBJ1-2, with 9 bases aligning to TRBD1. Trimming at V came to 2 bases and at J to 7 bases, leaving 2 bases not matched to a gene. CDR3 length: 13 amino acids. The germline V gene has CDR1 ENHRY and CDR2 SYGVKD.

Concerning this clonotype: An end of the junction does not agree with germline; a read error may underlie this. The chain employs TRBV20-1 and TRBJ2-3; 11 nucleotides align to TRBD2. The CDR3 totals 16 residues. Germline lookup yields CDR1 DFQATT and CDR2 SNEGSKA (reference sequence). CDR3 protein: CSARNLNSGGADTQYF. In DNA, the CDR3 is TGCAGTGCTAGGAACTTGAATAGCGGGGGGGCGGATACGCAGTACTTT.

The chain joins TRBV6-6 to TRBJ1-1; D is unresolved. The ends were cut back, 0 bases at V and 5 bases at J, with 13 bases in the middle. Germline V lookup: CDR1 MNHNY, CDR2 SVGAGI (reference sequence). This CDR3 has 15 residues. As DNA, the CDR3 is TGTGCCAGCAGTTACTCGAGCCGGGTTGGGACTGAAGCTTTCTTT. Residues: CASSYSSRVGTEAFF.

This clonotype was seen a handful of times. J is TRBJ1-5 and V is TRBV10-3, with 12 nucleotides matching TRBD1. Per the germline V gene, CDR1 is ENHRY and CDR2 is SYGVKD. This CDR3 has 17 amino acids. The V and J ends lost 5 bases and 1 base, in that order; junction bases with no gene match: 6. The CDR3 DNA follows: TGTGCCATCAGTCCCGGGACAGGGGGCAGGAGCAATCAGCCCCAGCATTTT. It codes for CAISPGTGGRSNQPQHF.

The V gene is TRBV4-3, the J gene TRBJ2-7; D is uncertain. The V gene lost 1 base and the J gene lost 3 bases, with 13 bases spanning the gap. The V gene's germline CDR1 is LGHNA and CDR2 YSLEER. The CDR3 covers 15 residues. This CDR3 is CASSQGTNIIYEQYF. The CDR3, as DNA: TGCGCCAGCAGCCAAGGGACCAATATAATCTACGAGCAGTACTTC.

The gene calls are TRBV24-1 and TRBJ2-1; a possible D gene is TRBD2 (5 bases). V lost 9 bases, J lost 3 bases, and 8 bases lay in between. In germline, CDR1 is KGHDR, CDR2 SFDVKD. This CDR3 has 12 residues. CDR3 protein: CATSDFYNEQFF. CDR3 nucleotide sequence: TGTGCCACCTCGGACTTCTACAATGAGCAGTTCTTC.

The chain uses TRBV7-9 and TRBJ2-7; 7 bases match TRBD1. CDR3 size: 16 residues. Trimming removed 5 bases from V and 7 bases from J; junction bases left unmatched: 17. The germline CDR1 and CDR2 sequences are SEHNR and FQNEAQ (reference sequence). This CDR3 is CASSPQLGTAYREQYF. In DNA, the CDR3 is TGTGCCAGCAGCCCACAACTTGGGACAGCCTATCGGGAGCAGTACTTC. Full variable domain (remainder filled in from reference TRBV7-9 and TRBJ2-7): DTGVSQNPRHKITKRGQNVTFRCDPISEHNRLYWYRQTLGQGPEFLTYFQNEAQLEKSRLLSDRFSAERPKGSFSTLEIQRTEQGDSAMYLCASSPQLGTAYREQYFGPGTRLTVT.

A single count supports this clonotype. The chain uses TRBV12-3 or TRBV12-4 and TRBJ1-3; D is ambiguous. V dropped 6 bases and J dropped 4 bases, with 19 bases sitting between them. CDR3 length: 16 residues. DNA of the CDR3: TGTGCCAGCAGAGGACGGTTCGGCCTTGTAGGAAACACCATATATTTT. It yields the protein CASRGRFGLVGNTIYF.

Note on this clonotype: One base away lies a much larger clone, so this may be a sequencing read error. The CDR3 here is CASSWTDNEQFF. Here the CDR3 DNA reads TGTGCCAGCAGTTGGACAGACAATGAGCAGTTCTTC. The V call is TRBV25-1, the J call TRBJ2-1; the D gene is possibly TRBD1 (6 bases). The CDR3 is made up of 12 amino acids. The germline V gene has CDR1 MGHDK and CDR2 SYGVNS. Trimming cost V 5 bases and J 5 bases, with 7 bases left between them.